The T cell receptor (beta chain) under discussion was sequenced for a study of CD8+CD57+ T cells in acquired aplastic anemia. Study background: Isolated CD4+ and CD8+ cells, once sorted, yielded DNA averaging around 3.3 ug. Notes on the study in general: Significance was not reached for CD8+ Simpson's diversity between patients and controls. Between patients and controls, some 31 CD8+ CDR3 sequences were found in common.

A note on this clonotype: The antigen is not known.

The CDR3 extends over 14 amino acids. In germline, CDR1 is DFQATT, CDR2 SNEGSKA (reference sequence). Trimming at V came to 6 bases and at J to 3 bases, leaving 6 bases not matched to a gene. Genomic DNA provided the template from which TCR beta VDJ and CDR3 profiles were obtained. TCRdb processed the reads anew with MiXCR; each CDR3 protein has one entry. The repertoire holds about 210,000 distinct CDR3 sequences, with about a third as singletons. The sample consisted of sorted CD4+, CD8+, or CD8+CD57+ T cells (not recorded which) from PBMCs. The clonotype was recovered from a human donor in good health, serving as a control. This chain links TRBV20-1 with TRBJ1-5, with 9 bases aligning to TRBD1. The CDR3 protein is CSASRTGDNQPQHF. CDR3 nucleotides: TGCAGTGCCTCAAGGACAGGGGACAATCAGCCCCAGCATTTT.